The TCR beta chain described here comes from a study of beta chain features in type 1 diabetes. This clone came up a few times. The antigen is not known. Study-wide findings and caveats: Patients showed naive, central memory and Treg TCRB repertoires that appeared more similar than those of healthy donors. There was a moderate but significant shortening of TCRB CDR3s in all four CD4+ subsets of Type 1 diabetes patients. The question left open here concerned HLA type influencing TCRB rearrangement.

TCRB transcripts that were expressed got sequenced, as all of the isolated RNA had been reverse transcribed. Produced via immunoSEQ multiplex PCR; TCRdb's table is partial and in-frame only. The sample lists under 300,000 clones, roughly 30% occurring once. Only one heparinised blood draw was taken per donor, and its volume averaged around 120 mL. This CDR3 comprises 16 residues. V shed 4 bases and J 2 bases; nucleotides not matched to a gene: 11. The germline CDR1 and CDR2 sequences are SGDLS and YYNGEE. This chain uses TRBV9 with TRBJ1-1, with 7 positions matching TRBD1. The sequence was collected from a man aged 25 to 40 in good health. Sequenced material: central memory CD4+ T cells from blood. Written as DNA, the CDR3 is TGTGCCAGCAGCCCCAGTTTGGGACAGTTAAACACTGAAGCTTTCTTT. It yields the protein CASSPSLGQLNTEAFF. Full variable domain (missing parts from reference TRBV9 and TRBJ1-1): DSGVTQTPKHLITATGQRVTLRCSPRSGDLSVYWYQQSLDQGLQFLIQYYNGEERAKGNILERFSAQQFPDLHSELNLSSLELGDSALYFCASSPSLGQLNTEAFFGQGTRLTVV.